Below are 8 T cell receptor beta chains sequenced from a single sample in a study of blood T cell repertoires in COVID-19. Sequencing was performed with immunoSEQ multiplex PCR; in TCRdb, only in-frame clones are kept and a portion is missing. The data contain 72,000 or so clones, approximately 85% of them singletons. The specimen sequenced was peripheral blood. The receptors here all came from an elderly woman with active or convalescent COVID-19.

V gene TRBV18 combines with J gene TRBJ2-3; no reliable D call. This CDR3 comprises 16 residues. Per the germline V gene, CDR1 is KGHSH and CDR2 is LQKENI. Trimming cost V 0 bases and J 2 bases, with 12 bases left between them. The CDR3 DNA reads as TGTGCCAGCTCACCACCGTCTACAGCATCCACAGATACGCAGTATTTT. It codes for CASSPPSTASTDTQYF.

The V gene is TRBV24-1, the J gene TRBJ2-1; D might be TRBD1 (7 bases). The CDR3 runs to 17 residues. CDR1 and CDR2 (germline): KGHDR, SFDVKD. The V gene lost 0 bases and the J gene lost 3 bases, with 14 bases spanning the gap. CDR3: CATSDLRRGQNYNEQFF. CDR3 coding DNA: TGTGCCACCAGTGATTTGAGGCGGGGACAGAACTACAATGAGCAGTTCTTC.

The CDR3 DNA follows: TGTGCCAGCAGCCCAAGGGGCAACAATCAGCCCCAGCATTTT. Its translation is CASSPRGNNQPQHF. The chain has TRBV7-9 and TRBJ1-5; a weak D match, TRBD1 (5 bases). Trimming cost V 5 bases and J 3 bases, with 11 bases left between them. This CDR3 spans 14 amino acids. Germline V lookup: CDR1 SEHNR, CDR2 FQNEAQ (reference sequence).

The chain is built from TRBV19 and TRBJ2-7; 8 nucleotides line up with TRBD1. Germline CDR1 LNHDA, CDR2 SQIVND (reference sequence). The CDR3 consists of 14 residues. The V segment lost 9 bases and the J segment 2 bases; nucleotides outside the gene matches: 9. The CDR3 is CASSLRGLPYEQYF. The CDR3 coding sequence is TGTGCCAGCTCACTCAGGGGGCTCCCCTACGAGCAGTACTTC.

V usage is TRBV10-3 and J usage is TRBJ2-3; D ambiguous. The CDR3 sequence is 15 residues long. The V end was cut by 6 bases, the J end by 0 bases, with 13 bases between. Germline CDR1 and CDR2: ENHRY and SYGVKD. In DNA, the CDR3 is TGTGCCATCAGGGGCCAGATTACGAGCACAGATACGCAGTATTTT. Its translation is CAIRGQITSTDTQYF.

V and J are TRBV28 and TRBJ1-2; D gene ambiguous. The CDR3 has 14 amino acids. Germline CDR1 MDHEN, CDR2 SYDVKM. The ends were cut back, 3 bases at V and 4 bases at J, with 12 bases in the middle. The DNA for the CDR3 is TGTGCCAGCAGTTTGGTGGCGGCCAGCTATGGCTACACCTTC. This translates into CASSLVAASYGYTF.

The chain links TRBV30 to TRBJ2-1, with a weak D call TRBD1 (5 bases). Trimming took 1 base from V and 5 from J, leaving 15 bases between them. CDR1 and CDR2 (germline): GTSNPN, SVGIG (reference sequence). The CDR3 totals 15 residues. CDR3 loop: CAWSADTSSHNEQFF. CDR3 coding DNA: TGTGCCTGGAGTGCGGACACGTCCAGTCACAATGAGCAGTTCTTC.

The chain has TRBV28 and TRBJ2-7; 9 positions match TRBD2. This CDR3 spans 16 amino acids. In germline, CDR1 is MDHEN, CDR2 SYDVKM. Trimming removed 3 bases from V and 2 bases from J; junction bases left unmatched: 8. The CDR3 nucleotides are TGTGCCAGCAGTTTTGGGCTAGCGGGGCTTACCTACGAGCAGTACTTC. This gives the protein CASSFGLAGLTYEQYF. Filled out from reference TRBV28 and TRBJ2-7, the complete variable domain reads DVKVTQSSRYLVKRTGEKVFLECVQDMDHENMFWYRQDPGLGLRLIYFSYDVKMKEKGDIPEGYSVSREKKERFSLILESASTNQTSMYLCASSFGLAGLTYEQYFGPGTRLTVT.